These 11 T cell receptor beta chains were sequenced from one sample in a study of neurological immune-mediated disorders. MiXCR, run by TCRdb on the 5' RACE reads, gives a single entry per CDR3 protein. This repertoire shows about 3,900 distinct CDR3 sequences, 32% found once; its top ten account for approximately 42%. Sequenced material: CD8+ T cells from blood. All receptors derive from a man aged 45-65 years with HTLV-1-associated myelopathy (HAM/TSP).

The chain employs TRBV29-1 and TRBJ2-7, with 8 positions matching TRBD2. Germline-derived CDR1 and CDR2 are SQVTM and ANQGSEA. With V trimmed by 4 bases and J by 0 bases, 5 bases remained unmatched. The CDR3 runs to 14 residues. CDR3 in amino acids: CSVGGLAGSYEQYF. In DNA, the CDR3 is TGCAGCGTTGGTGGGCTAGCGGGCTCCTACGAGCAGTACTTC.

This sequence joins TRBV7-9 and TRBJ2-5; no reliable D call. The CDR3 is 15 residues long. The V end was cut by 3 bases, the J end by 7 bases, with 18 bases between. Germline V gene sequence: CDR1 SEHNR, CDR2 FQNEAQ (reference sequence). The CDR3 DNA follows: TGTGCCAGCAGCTTTGAGACATCCGTGCACCCGACCCAGTACTTC. It encodes CASSFETSVHPTQYF.

The chain combines TRBV14 with TRBJ2-5, with no clear D. Per germline, CDR1 SGHDN and CDR2 FVKESK. Trimming took off 8 bases at V and 5 bases at J, with 9 bases between the two ends. The CDR3 loop spans 11 amino acids. CDR3 region: CASSPLETQYF. Written as DNA, the CDR3 is TGTGCCAGCTCTCCGTTGGAGACCCAGTACTTC.

This chain uses TRBV29-1 with TRBJ2-7; TRBD2 aligns across 12 bases. Germline-derived CDR1 and CDR2 are SQVTM and ANQGSEA. The V and J ends lost 5 bases and 5 bases, in that order; junction bases with no gene match: 7. The CDR3 consists of 14 residues. The DNA of the CDR3 is TGCAGCGTTTTACGGACTAGCGGGAACGACGAGCAGTACTTC. It specifies CSVLRTSGNDEQYF.

The chain recombines TRBV7-9 with TRBJ2-7; D may be TRBD1 (6 bases). V lost 1 base, J lost 2 bases, and 12 bases lay in between. There are 15 residues in the CDR3. Germline CDR1 reads SEHNR; CDR2 reads FQNEAQ (reference sequence). This CDR3 reads CASSLGEGGAYEQYF. The CDR3 DNA follows: TGTGCCAGCAGCTTAGGGGAAGGGGGAGCCTACGAGCAGTACTTC.

This clonotype appeared once. The chain employs TRBV20-1 and TRBJ2-3; D is unclear. Trimming removed 1 base at V and 2 bases at J, with 10 bases between. CDR1 is DFQATT, CDR2 SNEGSKA, per germline (reference sequence). The CDR3 totals 14 residues. The CDR3, as DNA: TGCAGTGCTAGAGGCCCGGGCGACACAGATACGCAGTATTTT. It specifies CSARGPGDTDTQYF.

In regard to this clonotype: This sequence may be a read error, since a much larger clone differs from it by one base. The chain carries TRBV4-2 and TRBJ2-6; a weak D match, TRBD2 (6 bases). Germline CDR1 LGHNA, CDR2 YNFKEQ. The CDR3 is 16 amino acids. CDR3 DNA: TGTGCCAGCAGCCAAGATAGCGGCTCTGGGGCCAAAGTCCTGACTTTC. Residues: CASSQDSGSGAKVLTF.

There are many counts of this clonotype. This sequence joins TRBV4-2 and TRBJ2-4; 11 bases are shared with TRBD1. This CDR3 spans 17 amino acids. V shed 5 bases, J shed 0 bases, and the junction held 6 bases outside the gene matches. Germline V gene data show CDR1 as LGHNA and CDR2 as YNFKEQ. The CDR3 DNA sequence: TGTGCCAGCAGCTCAATAGGACAGGGGGCAGCCAAAAACATTCAGTACTTC. It codes for CASSSIGQGAAKNIQYF.

Points on this clonotype: A much larger clone lies one base from this, so it may be a read error. The chain links TRBV28 to TRBJ1-2; D ambiguous. CDR1 and CDR2 from the germline V gene are MDHEN and SYDVKM. V was trimmed by 1 base and J by 5 bases, leaving 8 bases between them. The CDR3 length is 13 residues. The CDR3 sequence is CASSLLVRYGYTF. The CDR3 DNA follows: TGTGCCAGCAGTTTATTGGTCCGGTATGGCTACACCTTC.

There are many counts of this clonotype. The V and J genes are TRBV5-1 and TRBJ2-3, with D tentatively TRBD2 (5 bases). The length of the CDR3 is 17 residues. V was trimmed by 0 bases and J by 2 bases, leaving 16 bases between them. In germline, CDR1 is SGHRS, CDR2 YFSETQ. The CDR3 is CASSLEELSGVTDTQYF. In DNA form, the CDR3 reads TGCGCCAGCAGCTTGGAGGAGCTCTCCGGGGTCACAGATACGCAGTATTTT.

This clonotype came up a few times. The J gene is TRBJ2-2, the V gene TRBV7-9; 7 bases align to TRBD1. Germline CDR1 SEHNR, CDR2 FQNEAQ (reference sequence). CDR3 length equals 15 residues. With 5 bases clipped from V and 1 base from J, the junction kept 4 bases outside the gene matches. This chain's CDR3 is CASSPNRGNTGELFF. CDR3 bases: TGTGCCAGCAGCCCAAACAGGGGGAACACCGGGGAGCTGTTTTTT.